What follows is one T cell receptor (beta chain) and its context. The antigen is undetermined. Every patient had relapsed following autologous stem cell transplantation, and cohorts differed in brentuximab vedotin exposure. This sample is part of a study of PD-1 blockade in classical Hodgkin lymphoma. Study details: The patients were dosed with nivolumab 3 mg/kg, infused intravenously every 2 weeks. Overall study findings and caveats: Significant TCR diversity gains by C4D1 occurred in CD4+ but not CD8+ cells. Similar baseline diversity was found in complete responders and newly diagnosed patients. Causes of the repertoire differences remain undefined, possibly disease activity or prior therapy.

Trimming removed 5 bases at V and 6 bases at J, with 13 bases between. The V gene's germline CDR1 is MDHEN and CDR2 SYDVKM. The length of the CDR3 is 13 residues. Repertoires were generated with immunoSEQ multiplex PCR, while TCRdb's copy carries only in-frame clones and drops some. Of about 110,000 clones listed, roughly 87% are singletons. The receptor's source is a human donor with classical Hodgkin lymphoma. The chain combines TRBV28 with TRBJ1-2; D is possibly TRBD1 (6 bases). Sequenced here: peripheral blood mononuclear cells (PBMCs), sampled before the second cycle of nivolumab. The CDR3 loop is CASSLGGGNGYTF. The CDR3, as DNA: TGTGCCAGCAGTCTCGGGGGGGGCAATGGCTACACCTTC.